The 4 T cell receptor beta chains reported below all come from one sample, sequenced in a study of blood T cells in healthy people across ages. A J-beta primer mix and a sample-barcoded 5' primer were used in a second PCR of about 6 to 12 cycles. MiXCR was run by TCRdb on the 5' RACE reads, yielding one entry per CDR3 protein. Here the sample spans 450,000 to 700,000 distinct CDR3 sequences, roughly a quarter being singletons. The specimen was blood. The receptors stem from a woman aged 70 to 79 in good health.

The V and J genes are TRBV7-2 and TRBJ2-6; TRBD1 agrees at 8 bases. This CDR3 region has 20 residues. Unmatched junction bases numbered 13, after V lost 3 bases and J lost 0 bases. Germline V gene lookup returns CDR1 SGHTA and CDR2 FQGNSA. The CDR3 sequence is CASSFPLDRGHPSGANVLTF. The CDR3 DNA follows: TGTGCCAGCAGCTTCCCCCTTGACAGGGGCCATCCCTCTGGGGCCAACGTCCTGACTTTC.

This chain uses TRBV12-3 or TRBV12-4 with TRBJ2-7; 8 bases are a match to TRBD1. The junction had 4 bases not matched to a gene; V was cut back by 1 base and J by 5 bases. The CDR3 has 14 amino acids. CDR3 in amino acids: CASSLGTGTHEQYF. CDR3 coding DNA: TGTGCCAGCAGTTTAGGGACAGGGACCCACGAGCAGTACTTC.

The J gene is TRBJ1-2, the V gene TRBV20-1, with 11 bases aligning to TRBD1. The CDR3 runs to 15 residues. V was clipped by 2 bases and J by 3 bases; unmatched bases: 5. Germline CDR1 DFQATT, CDR2 SNEGSKA (reference sequence). CDR3 loop: CSARRTGGADYGYTF. The CDR3 nucleotides read TGCAGTGCTAGAAGGACAGGGGGCGCGGACTATGGCTACACCTTC.

In its sample, this clonotype was seen once. V and J are TRBV12-5 and TRBJ2-7; TRBD2 aligns across 8 bases. The V gene end was trimmed by 3 bases and the J gene end by 0 bases; junction bases not matched to a gene: 10. The germline gives CDR1 LGHNT, CDR2 FRNRAP. The CDR3 consists of 17 residues. The CDR3 bases are TGTGCTAGTGGTTTACCCGGGAGCGGGGGATACTCCTACGAGCAGTACTTC. It yields the protein CASGLPGSGGYSYEQYF.